This T cell receptor beta chain was identified in a study of CD8 T cells in Susac syndrome. RNA in amounts of about 0.5 to 1 ug was reverse transcribed with random hexamers. One entry per CDR3 protein results from TCRdb running MiXCR on the immunoSEQ multiplex PCR reads. The data hold some 170,000 distinct CDR3 sequences, with roughly 95% observed a single time. Sequencing of TCR beta, carried out with a high-throughput approach, was applied to CD8+ and CD4+ T cells from the blood. This clonotype was observed once. CDR3 size: 12 residues. Per germline, CDR1 SQVTM and CDR2 ANQGSEA. V lost 7 bases and J 9 bases, leaving 16 bases between the germline ends.

Sequencing was carried out using CD4+ T cells from PBMCs. The clonotype comes from a human donor in good health. The chain employs TRBV29-1 and TRBJ2-1; D possibly corresponds to TRBD2 (7 bases). This CDR3 is CSGRDGGREQFF. In DNA form, the CDR3 reads TGCAGCGGAAGGGACGGGGGGCGTGAGCAGTTCTTC.